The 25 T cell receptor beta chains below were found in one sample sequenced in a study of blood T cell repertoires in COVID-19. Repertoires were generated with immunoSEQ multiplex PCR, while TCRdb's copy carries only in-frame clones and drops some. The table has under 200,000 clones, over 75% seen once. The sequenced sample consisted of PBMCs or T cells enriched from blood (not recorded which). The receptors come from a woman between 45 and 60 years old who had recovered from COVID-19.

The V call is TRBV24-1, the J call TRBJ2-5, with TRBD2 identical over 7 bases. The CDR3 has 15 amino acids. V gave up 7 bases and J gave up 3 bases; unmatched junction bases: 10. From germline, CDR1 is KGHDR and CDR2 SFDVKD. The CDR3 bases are TGTGCCACCAGGGCCGGGAGGCAGCTAGAAGAGACCCAGTACTTC. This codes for CATRAGRQLEETQYF.

The CDR3 sequence is CASGPTGIGNTEAFF. As DNA, the CDR3 is TGTGCCAGCGGTCCTACAGGGATCGGGAACACTGAAGCTTTCTTT. The V and J genes are TRBV2 and TRBJ1-1; maybe TRBD1 (6 bases). Trimming pared 8 bases from V and 1 base from J, leaving 17 bases between. Germline-derived CDR1 and CDR2 are SNHLY and FYNNEI. This CDR3 comprises 15 residues.

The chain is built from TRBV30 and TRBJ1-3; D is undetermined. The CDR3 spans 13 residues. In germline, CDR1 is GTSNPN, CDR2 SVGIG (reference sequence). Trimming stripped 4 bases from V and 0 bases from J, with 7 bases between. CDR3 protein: CAWILRSGNTIYF. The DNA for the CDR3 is TGTGCCTGGATACTCCGCTCTGGAAACACCATATATTTT. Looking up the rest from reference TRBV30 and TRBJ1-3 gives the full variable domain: SQTIHQWPATLVQPVGSPLSLECTVEGTSNPNLYWYRQAAGRGLQLLFYSVGIGQISSEVPQNLSASRPQDRQFILSSKKLLLSDSGFYLCAWILRSGNTIYFGEGSWLTVV.

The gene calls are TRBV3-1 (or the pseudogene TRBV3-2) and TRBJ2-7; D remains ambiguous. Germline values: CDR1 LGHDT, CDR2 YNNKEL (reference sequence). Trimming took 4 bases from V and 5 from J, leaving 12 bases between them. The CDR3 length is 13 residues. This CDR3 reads CASSRFKRDEQYF. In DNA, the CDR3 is TGTGCCAGCAGCCGCTTTAAACGGGACGAGCAGTACTTC.

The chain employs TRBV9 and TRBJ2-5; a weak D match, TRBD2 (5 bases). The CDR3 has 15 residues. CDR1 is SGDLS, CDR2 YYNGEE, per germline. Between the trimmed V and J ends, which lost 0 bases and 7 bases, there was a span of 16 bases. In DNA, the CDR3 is TGTGCCAGCAGCGTAGGGACCCCGGGGTTAGCGACCCAGTACTTC. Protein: CASSVGTPGLATQYF.

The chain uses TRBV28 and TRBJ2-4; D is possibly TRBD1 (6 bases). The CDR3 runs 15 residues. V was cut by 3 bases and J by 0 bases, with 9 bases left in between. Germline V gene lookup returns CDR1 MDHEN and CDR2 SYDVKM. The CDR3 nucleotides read TGTGCCAGCAGTTTCGCGGACAGAGCCAAAAACATTCAGTACTTC. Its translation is CASSFADRAKNIQYF.

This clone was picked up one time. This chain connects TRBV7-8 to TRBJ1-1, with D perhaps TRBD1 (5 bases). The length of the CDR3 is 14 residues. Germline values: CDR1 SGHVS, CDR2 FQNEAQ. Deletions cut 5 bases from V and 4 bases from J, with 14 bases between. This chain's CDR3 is CASSQLTVPTEAFF. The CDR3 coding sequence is TGTGCCAGCAGCCAATTGACAGTCCCCACTGAAGCTTTCTTT.

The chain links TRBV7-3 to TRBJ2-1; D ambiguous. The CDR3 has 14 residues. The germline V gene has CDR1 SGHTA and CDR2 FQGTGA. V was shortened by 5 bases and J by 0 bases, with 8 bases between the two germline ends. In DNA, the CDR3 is TGTGCCAGCAGCCGGTTTGGCTCCTACAATGAGCAGTTCTTC. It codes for CASSRFGSYNEQFF.

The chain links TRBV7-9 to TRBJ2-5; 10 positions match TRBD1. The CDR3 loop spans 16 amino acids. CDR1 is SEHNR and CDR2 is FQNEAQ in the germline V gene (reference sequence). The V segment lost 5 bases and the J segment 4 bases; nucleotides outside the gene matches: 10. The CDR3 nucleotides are TGTGCCAGCAGCCCCGACAGGGGGCGATTTTCAGAGACCCAGTACTTC. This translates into CASSPDRGRFSETQYF.

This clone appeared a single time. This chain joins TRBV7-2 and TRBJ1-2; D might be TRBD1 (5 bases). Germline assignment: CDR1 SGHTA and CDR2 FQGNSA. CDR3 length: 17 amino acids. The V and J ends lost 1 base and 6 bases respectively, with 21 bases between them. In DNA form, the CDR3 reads TGTGCCAGCAGCTTAGACCCTATGGACACCGACTTGAATGGCTACACCTTC. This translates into CASSLDPMDTDLNGYTF.

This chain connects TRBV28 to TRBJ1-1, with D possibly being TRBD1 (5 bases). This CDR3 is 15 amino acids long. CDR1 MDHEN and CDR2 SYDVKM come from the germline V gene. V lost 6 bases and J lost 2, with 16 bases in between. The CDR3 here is CASRRPDSLNTEAFF. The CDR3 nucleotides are TGTGCCAGCAGACGCCCAGACAGTCTAAACACTGAAGCTTTCTTT.

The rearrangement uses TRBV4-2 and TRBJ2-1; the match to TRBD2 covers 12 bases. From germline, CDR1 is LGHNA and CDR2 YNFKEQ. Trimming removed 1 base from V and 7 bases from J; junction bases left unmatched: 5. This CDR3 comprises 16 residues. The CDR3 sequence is CASSQGLAGVPNEQFF. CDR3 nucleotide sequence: TGTGCCAGCAGCCAAGGACTAGCGGGAGTGCCTAATGAGCAGTTCTTC.

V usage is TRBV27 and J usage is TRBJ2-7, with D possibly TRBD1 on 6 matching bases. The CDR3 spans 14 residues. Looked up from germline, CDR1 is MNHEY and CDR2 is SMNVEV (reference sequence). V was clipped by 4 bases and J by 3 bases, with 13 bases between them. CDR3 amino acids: CASSSRDTFYEQYF. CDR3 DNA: TGTGCCAGCAGTTCCCGGGACACCTTCTACGAGCAGTACTTC.

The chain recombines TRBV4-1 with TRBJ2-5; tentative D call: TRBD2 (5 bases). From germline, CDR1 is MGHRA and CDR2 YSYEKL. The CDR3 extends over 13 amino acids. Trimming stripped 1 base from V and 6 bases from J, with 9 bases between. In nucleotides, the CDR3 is TGCGCCAGCAGCCAAGGGACTGCGAAGACCCAGTACTTC. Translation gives CASSQGTAKTQYF.

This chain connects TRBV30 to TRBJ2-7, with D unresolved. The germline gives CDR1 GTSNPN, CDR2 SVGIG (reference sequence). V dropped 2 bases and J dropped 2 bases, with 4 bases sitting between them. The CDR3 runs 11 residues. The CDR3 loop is CAWSTAYEQYF. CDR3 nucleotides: TGTGCCTGGAGTACGGCCTACGAGCAGTACTTC.

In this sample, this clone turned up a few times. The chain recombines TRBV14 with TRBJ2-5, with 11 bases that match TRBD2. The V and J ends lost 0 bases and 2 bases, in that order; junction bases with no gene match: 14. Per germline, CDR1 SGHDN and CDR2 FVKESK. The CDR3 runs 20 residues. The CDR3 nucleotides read TGTGCCAGCAGCCAAGATGTGATCCGGGGACTAGCGGAGAAACAAGAGACCCAGTACTTC. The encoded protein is CASSQDVIRGLAEKQETQYF.

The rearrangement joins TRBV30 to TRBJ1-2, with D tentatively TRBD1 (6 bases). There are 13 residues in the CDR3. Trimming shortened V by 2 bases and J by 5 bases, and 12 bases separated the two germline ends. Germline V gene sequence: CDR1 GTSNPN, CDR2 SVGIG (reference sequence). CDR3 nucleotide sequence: TGTGCCTGGAGTAGGGGGTTGATGTATGGCTACACCTTC. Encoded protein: CAWSRGLMYGYTF.

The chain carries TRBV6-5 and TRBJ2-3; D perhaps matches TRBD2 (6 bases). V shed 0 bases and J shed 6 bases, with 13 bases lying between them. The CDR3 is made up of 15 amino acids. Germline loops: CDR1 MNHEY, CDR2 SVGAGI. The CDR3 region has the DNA TGTGCCAGCAGTTACTCGGGACCCCGGGGGGATACGCAGTATTTT. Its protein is CASSYSGPRGDTQYF.

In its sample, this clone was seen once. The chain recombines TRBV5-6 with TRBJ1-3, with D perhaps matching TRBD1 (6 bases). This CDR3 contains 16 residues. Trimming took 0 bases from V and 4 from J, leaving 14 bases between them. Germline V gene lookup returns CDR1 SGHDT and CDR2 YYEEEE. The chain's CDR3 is CASSLAGGGSGNTIYF. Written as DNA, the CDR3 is TGTGCCAGCAGCTTGGCCGGCGGGGGCTCCGGAAACACCATATATTTT.

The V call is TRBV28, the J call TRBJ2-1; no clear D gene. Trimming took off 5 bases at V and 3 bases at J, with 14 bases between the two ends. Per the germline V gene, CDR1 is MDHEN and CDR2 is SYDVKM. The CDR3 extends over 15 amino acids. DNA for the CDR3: TGTGCCAGCAGTACAGCTGGGCAAAACTACAATGAGCAGTTCTTC. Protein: CASSTAGQNYNEQFF.

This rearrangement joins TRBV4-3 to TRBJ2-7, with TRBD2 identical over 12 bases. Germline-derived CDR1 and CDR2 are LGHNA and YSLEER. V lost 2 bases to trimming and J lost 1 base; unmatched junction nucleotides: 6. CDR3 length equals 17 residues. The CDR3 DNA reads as TGCGCCAGCAGCCAACTTGCGACTAGCGGGAGTTCCTACGAGCAGTACTTC. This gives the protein CASSQLATSGSSYEQYF.

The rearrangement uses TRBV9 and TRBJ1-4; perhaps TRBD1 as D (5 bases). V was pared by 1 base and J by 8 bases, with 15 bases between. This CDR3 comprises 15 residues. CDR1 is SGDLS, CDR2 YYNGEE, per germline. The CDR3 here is CASSVRRRVEEKLFF. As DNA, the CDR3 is TGTGCCAGCAGCGTAAGGCGCAGGGTGGAGGAAAAACTGTTTTTT.

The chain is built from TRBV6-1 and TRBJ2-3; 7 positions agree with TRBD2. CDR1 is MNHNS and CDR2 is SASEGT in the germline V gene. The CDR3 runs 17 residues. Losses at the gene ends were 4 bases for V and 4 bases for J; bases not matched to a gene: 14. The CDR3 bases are TGTGCCAGCAGTGCTGGGCGGGGGAGCCTGGAGGCAGATACGCAGTATTTT. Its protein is CASSAGRGSLEADTQYF.

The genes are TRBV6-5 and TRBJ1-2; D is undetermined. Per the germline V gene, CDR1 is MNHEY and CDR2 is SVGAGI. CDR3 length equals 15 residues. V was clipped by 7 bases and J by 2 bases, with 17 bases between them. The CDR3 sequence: CASTYSRVGNYGYTF. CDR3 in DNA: TGTGCCAGCACCTATAGCCGAGTAGGAAACTATGGCTACACCTTC.

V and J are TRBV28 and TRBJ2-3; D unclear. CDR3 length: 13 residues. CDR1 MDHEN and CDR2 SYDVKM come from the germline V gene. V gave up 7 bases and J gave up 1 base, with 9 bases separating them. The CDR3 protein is CASTTPRTDTQYF. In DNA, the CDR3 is TGTGCCAGCACTACCCCCCGCACAGATACGCAGTATTTT.